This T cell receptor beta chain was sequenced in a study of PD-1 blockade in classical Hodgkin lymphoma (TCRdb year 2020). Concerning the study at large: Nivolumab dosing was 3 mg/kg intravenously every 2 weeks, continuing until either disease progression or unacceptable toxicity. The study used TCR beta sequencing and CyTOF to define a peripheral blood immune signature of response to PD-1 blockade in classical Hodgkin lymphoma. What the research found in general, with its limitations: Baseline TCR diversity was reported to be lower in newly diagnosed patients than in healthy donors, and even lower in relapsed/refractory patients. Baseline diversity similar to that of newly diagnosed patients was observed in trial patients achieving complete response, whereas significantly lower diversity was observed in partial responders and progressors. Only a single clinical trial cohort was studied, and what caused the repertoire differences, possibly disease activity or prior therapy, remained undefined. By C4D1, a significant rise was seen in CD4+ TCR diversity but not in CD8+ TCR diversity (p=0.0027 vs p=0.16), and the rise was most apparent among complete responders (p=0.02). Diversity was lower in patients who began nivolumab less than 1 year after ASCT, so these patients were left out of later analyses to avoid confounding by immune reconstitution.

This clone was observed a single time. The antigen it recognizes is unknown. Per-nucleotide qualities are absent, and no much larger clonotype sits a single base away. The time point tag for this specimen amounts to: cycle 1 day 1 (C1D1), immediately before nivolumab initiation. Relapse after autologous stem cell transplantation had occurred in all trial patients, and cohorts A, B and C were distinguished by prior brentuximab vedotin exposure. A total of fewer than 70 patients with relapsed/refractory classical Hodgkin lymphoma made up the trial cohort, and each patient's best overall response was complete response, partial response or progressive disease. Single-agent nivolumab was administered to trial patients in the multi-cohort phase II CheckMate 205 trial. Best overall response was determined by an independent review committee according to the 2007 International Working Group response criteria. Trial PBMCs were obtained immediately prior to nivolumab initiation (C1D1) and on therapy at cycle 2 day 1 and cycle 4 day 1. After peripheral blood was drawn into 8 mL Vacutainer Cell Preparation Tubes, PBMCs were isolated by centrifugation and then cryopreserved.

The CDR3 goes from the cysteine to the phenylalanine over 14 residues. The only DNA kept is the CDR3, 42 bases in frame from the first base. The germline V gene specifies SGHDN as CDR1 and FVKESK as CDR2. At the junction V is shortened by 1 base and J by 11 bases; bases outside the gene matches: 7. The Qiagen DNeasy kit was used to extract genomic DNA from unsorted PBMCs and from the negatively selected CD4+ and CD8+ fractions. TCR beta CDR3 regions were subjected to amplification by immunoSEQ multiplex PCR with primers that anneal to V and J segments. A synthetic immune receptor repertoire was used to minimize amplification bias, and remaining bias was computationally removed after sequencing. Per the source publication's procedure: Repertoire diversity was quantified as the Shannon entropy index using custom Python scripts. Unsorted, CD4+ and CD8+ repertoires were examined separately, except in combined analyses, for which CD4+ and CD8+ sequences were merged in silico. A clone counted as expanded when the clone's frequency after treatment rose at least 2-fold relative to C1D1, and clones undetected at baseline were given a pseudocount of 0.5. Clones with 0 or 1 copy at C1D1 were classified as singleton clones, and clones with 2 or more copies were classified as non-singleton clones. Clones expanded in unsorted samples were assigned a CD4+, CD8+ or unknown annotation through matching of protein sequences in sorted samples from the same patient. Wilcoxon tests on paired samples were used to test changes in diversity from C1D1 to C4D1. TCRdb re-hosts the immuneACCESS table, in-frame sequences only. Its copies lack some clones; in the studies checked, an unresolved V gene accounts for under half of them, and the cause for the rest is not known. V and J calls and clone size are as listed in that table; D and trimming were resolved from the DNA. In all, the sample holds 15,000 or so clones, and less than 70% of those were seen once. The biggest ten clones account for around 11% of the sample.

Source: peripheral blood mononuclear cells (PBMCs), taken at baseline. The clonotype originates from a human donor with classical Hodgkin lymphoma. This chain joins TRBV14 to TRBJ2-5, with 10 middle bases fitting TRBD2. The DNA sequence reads TGTGCCAGCAGCCAAGTTGTAGCGGGAGGAACTCAGTACTTC. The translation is CASSQVVAGGTQYF.